Shown below are 25 T cell receptor beta chains from a single sample sequenced in a study of shared clonotypes between healthy human individuals. Sequencing used immunoSEQ multiplex PCR; TCRdb keeps in-frame clones, though not all of them. The data show under 1,900,000 clones, around 98.5% seen once. The material sequenced was naive CD4+ T cells sorted from blood. The subset here: CD45RA+ positively selected. These receptors all come from a man under 40 in good health.

Only one count was recorded for this clone. The V and J genes are TRBV7-6 and TRBJ2-7; weak D call: TRBD1 (6 bases). Trimming removed 6 bases from V and 0 bases from J, with 12 bases in between. Germline CDR1 SGHVS, CDR2 FNYEAQ. The CDR3 is 14 residues long. CDR3 in DNA: TGTGCCAGCAGGCCAAGACAGGTCTCCTACGAGCAGTACTTC. This encodes CASRPRQVSYEQYF. Complete variable domain (other parts from reference TRBV7-6 and TRBJ2-7): GAGVSQSPRYKVTKRGQDVALRCDPISGHVSLYWYRQALGQGPEFLTYFNYEAQQDKSGLPNDRFSAERPEGSISTLTIQRTEQRDSAMYRCASRPRQVSYEQYFGPGTRLTVT.

The chain combines TRBV7-3 with TRBJ2-1; D call uncertain. The CDR3 contains 14 residues. Trimming took 1 base from V and 6 from J, leaving 10 bases between them. The germline gives CDR1 SGHTA, CDR2 FQGTGA. The DNA of the CDR3 is TGTGCCAGCAGCTTAAGAGGATATGGCAATGAGCAGTTCTTC. Encoded protein: CASSLRGYGNEQFF. The variable domain in full, with the rest retrieved from reference TRBV7-3 and TRBJ2-1, is GAGVSQTPSNKVTEKGKYVELRCDPISGHTALYWYRQSLGQGPEFLIYFQGTGAADDSGLPNDRFFAVRPEGSVSTLKIQRTERGDSAVYLCASSLRGYGNEQFFGPGTRLTVL.

The rearrangement uses TRBV25-1 and TRBJ2-5, with 9 bases matching TRBD2. Germline CDR1 and CDR2: MGHDK and SYGVNS. CDR3 length: 14 amino acids. V was clipped by 2 bases and J by 5 bases; unmatched bases: 3. The CDR3 coding sequence is TGTGCCAGCAGTGAAGTAACTAGCGGGGAGACCCAGTACTTC. This sequence encodes CASSEVTSGETQYF.

The rearrangement joins TRBV29-1 to TRBJ2-1; 9 bases fit TRBD2. V gave up 2 bases and J gave up 0 bases; unmatched junction bases: 5. This CDR3 has 16 amino acids. CDR1 and CDR2 (germline): SQVTM, ANQGSEA. In DNA form, the CDR3 reads TGCAGCGTTGAAAACCTTAGCGGGAGCTCCTACAATGAGCAGTTCTTC. Protein: CSVENLSGSSYNEQFF.

Here the CDR3 reads CASSLAAAAASYEQYF. In DNA, the CDR3 is TGCGCCAGCAGCTTGGCCGCGGCAGCAGCATCCTACGAGCAGTACTTC. The chain employs TRBV5-1 and TRBJ2-7; D unresolved. This CDR3 spans 16 amino acids. The germline gives CDR1 SGHRS, CDR2 YFSETQ. V was shortened by 0 bases and J by 1 base, with 14 bases between the two germline ends.

The V and J genes are TRBV7-8 and TRBJ1-5; possibly TRBD1 for D (6 bases). Germline V gene sequence: CDR1 SGHVS, CDR2 FQNEAQ. The germline V and J ends were trimmed by 3 bases and 2 bases, with 11 bases remaining between them. There are 15 residues in the CDR3. The CDR3 nucleotides read TGTGCCAGCAGCTTGAGGGACAACCGCAATCAGCCCCAGCATTTT. It specifies CASSLRDNRNQPQHF.

About this clone itself: The junction does not match germline at one end; this may be a read error. The V and J genes are TRBV5-4 and TRBJ2-1; tentatively, D is TRBD1 or TRBD2 (5 bases each). Germline V gene data show CDR1 as SGHNT and CDR2 as YYREEE (reference sequence). The CDR3 has 14 residues. The CDR3 coding sequence is TGTGCCAGCAGCCTTCCCGGGGCAGAAAATGATCAGTTCTTC. It yields the protein CASSLPGAENDQFF. The full variable domain, rest sourced from reference TRBV5-4 and TRBJ2-1, is ETGVTQSPTHLIKTRGQQVTLRCSSQSGHNTVSWYQQALGQGPQFIFQYYREEENGRGNFPPRFSGLQFPNYSSELNVNALELDDSALYLCASSLPGAENDQFFGPGTRLTVL.

This chain links TRBV9 with TRBJ1-2; the match to TRBD1 covers 8 bases. V was clipped by 10 bases and J by 4 bases; unmatched bases: 9. There are 13 residues in the CDR3. Germline V gene sequence: CDR1 SGDLS, CDR2 YYNGEE. The CDR3 DNA reads TGTGCCCCCACGGAGGGGACAGGCTATGGCTACACCTTC. Encoded protein: CAPTEGTGYGYTF.

The rearrangement joins TRBV29-1 to TRBJ2-5; the match to TRBD2 covers 7 bases. The V gene's germline CDR1 is SQVTM and CDR2 ANQGSEA. The CDR3 is made up of 13 amino acids. CDR3 residues: CRVSGTSEETQYF. For the CDR3, the DNA is TGCAGAGTCAGCGGGACCTCGGAAGAGACCCAGTACTTC.

The V gene is TRBV28, the J gene TRBJ2-7, with 9 bases aligning to TRBD2. CDR1 MDHEN and CDR2 SYDVKM come from the germline V gene. The CDR3 totals 14 residues. The J segment lost 7 bases and the V segment lost 6 bases, leaving 10 bases of the junction unmatched. CDR3 amino acids: CASRDPGTSREQYF. CDR3 in DNA: TGTGCCAGCAGAGATCCCGGGACTAGCAGGGAGCAGTACTTC.

This chain links TRBV6-6 with TRBJ2-7; possible D gene TRBD1, 7 bases. V dropped 1 base and J dropped 4 bases, with 17 bases sitting between them. The germline V gene has CDR1 MNHNY and CDR2 SVGAGI (reference sequence). This CDR3 has 16 amino acids. CDR3 amino acids: CASSYLGGRGAYEQYF. The CDR3 DNA sequence: TGTGCCAGCAGTTACTTGGGGGGCAGGGGGGCTTACGAGCAGTACTTC.

This clone was found once. V is TRBV6-4 and J is TRBJ2-2; D is uncertain. Germline V CDR1 and CDR2: MRHNA, SNTAGT. The CDR3 runs 14 residues. V was clipped by 5 bases and J by 1 base, with 8 bases between them. The CDR3 reads CASSISGNTGELFF. The CDR3 bases are TGTGCCAGCAGTATTTCAGGGAACACCGGGGAGCTGTTTTTT.

This clone appeared a single time. The V call is TRBV27, the J call TRBJ2-1; D is ambiguous. V was trimmed by 2 bases and J by 7 bases, leaving 15 bases between them. The CDR3 length is 15 residues. Germline CDR1 and CDR2: MNHEY and SMNVEV (reference sequence). The CDR3 reads CASSLTRLISNEQFF. CDR3 nucleotide sequence: TGTGCCAGCAGTTTAACTCGGTTAATATCTAATGAGCAGTTCTTC.

The V call is TRBV7-6, the J call TRBJ2-5; D assignment may be TRBD1 or TRBD2 (6 bases each). Trimming left V 4 bases short and J 5 bases short, with 23 bases between. Looked up from germline, CDR1 is SGHVS and CDR2 is FNYEAQ. This CDR3 is 17 amino acids long. CDR3 nucleotide sequence: TGTGCCAGCAGCTCCTCCCCTTTACGGGGGCGCGCGGAGACCCAGTACTTC. This codes for CASSSSPLRGRAETQYF.

V and J are TRBV7-8 and TRBJ2-3; 10 bases align to TRBD2. With V trimmed by 1 base and J by 3 bases, 4 bases remained unmatched. In germline, CDR1 is SGHVS, CDR2 FQNEAQ. The CDR3 runs 16 residues. The CDR3 DNA sequence: TGTGCCAGCAGCTTAGACCGAGCGGGAGGGACAGATACGCAGTATTTT. Translation gives CASSLDRAGGTDTQYF.

This chain uses TRBV2 with TRBJ1-5; D remains ambiguous. The CDR3 is 15 residues long. Germline V gene lookup returns CDR1 SNHLY and CDR2 FYNNEI. V gave up 7 bases and J gave up 2 bases, with 15 bases separating them. CDR3 region: CASTKDNMGNQPQHF. DNA of the CDR3: TGTGCCAGCACCAAAGACAACATGGGCAATCAGCCCCAGCATTTT.

The chain uses TRBV7-2 and TRBJ2-3; D may be TRBD1 (5 bases). The V end was cut by 5 bases, the J end by 2 bases, with 11 bases between. The germline V gene has CDR1 SGHTA and CDR2 FQGNSA. This CDR3 region has 14 residues. The CDR3 sequence is CASSPTATTDTQYF. For the CDR3, the DNA is TGTGCCAGCAGCCCGACAGCTACCACAGATACGCAGTATTTT.

V usage is TRBV6-5 and J usage is TRBJ2-4, with D tentatively TRBD1 or TRBD2 (6 bases each). Germline values: CDR1 MNHEY, CDR2 SVGAGI. V was shortened by 0 bases and J by 7 bases, with 10 bases between the two germline ends. The CDR3 length is 14 residues. The CDR3 region has the DNA TGTGCCAGCAGTTACTCCCAAGGGGGGAACATTCAGTACTTC. Protein: CASSYSQGGNIQYF.

The chain links TRBV27 to TRBJ2-7; no clear D gene. The CDR3 has 17 residues. Trimming took off 5 bases at V and 7 bases at J, with 27 bases between the two ends. Germline CDR1 and CDR2: MNHEY and SMNVEV (reference sequence). The CDR3 loop reads CASSHRRGGILSTEQYF. The CDR3 DNA reads TGTGCCAGCAGTCACCGGCGCGGTGGTATCCTCTCTACGGAGCAGTACTTC.

This clone was counted once. The V call is TRBV9, the J call TRBJ2-5, with 8 bases fitting TRBD1. V shed 4 bases, J shed 2 bases, and the junction held 7 bases outside the gene matches. Looked up from germline, CDR1 is SGDLS and CDR2 is YYNGEE. This CDR3 has 15 residues. The CDR3 spells CASSYRQGLQETQYF. The CDR3 nucleotides read TGTGCCAGCAGCTATAGACAGGGGCTACAAGAGACCCAGTACTTC.

The rearrangement links TRBV7-9 to TRBJ2-5; TRBD1 matches 11 bases. Germline V lookup: CDR1 SEHNR, CDR2 FQNEAQ (reference sequence). J was trimmed by 5 bases and V by 5 bases; bases with no gene match: 10. CDR3 length equals 16 residues. CDR3 sequence (DNA): TGTGCCAGCAGCCCATGGGACAGGGGGTTATTGGAGACCCAGTACTTC. Protein: CASSPWDRGLLETQYF.

The rearrangement uses TRBV28 and TRBJ1-2, with a tentative D call TRBD1 (6 bases). The CDR3 length is 15 residues. Germline lookup yields CDR1 MDHEN and CDR2 SYDVKM. The V and J ends lost 3 bases and 2 bases respectively, with 13 bases between them. This CDR3 reads CASSFPGEFNYGYTF. In nucleotides, the CDR3 is TGTGCCAGCAGTTTTCCAGGGGAATTCAACTATGGCTACACCTTC.

A word on this clone: In the same sample, other DNA sequences code for this CDR3. The chain employs TRBV15 and TRBJ2-2; the D is unclear. The CDR3 is 15 residues long. Deletions cut 0 bases from V and 1 base from J, with 6 bases between. Germline loops: CDR1 LNHNV, CDR2 YYDKDF (reference sequence). The CDR3 bases are TGTGCCACCAGCAGAGATCACCTGAACACCGGGGAGCTGTTTTTT. Its protein is CATSRDHLNTGELFF.

The chain recombines TRBV7-2 with TRBJ2-7, with 9 nucleotides matching TRBD2. J gave up 4 bases and V 5 bases, and 9 bases lay outside the gene matches. Per germline, CDR1 SGHTA and CDR2 FQGNSA. The CDR3 is 15 residues long. The CDR3 spells CASSNQREEVYEQYF. The CDR3 DNA reads TGTGCCAGCAGCAATCAGCGGGAGGAGGTTTACGAGCAGTACTTC.

The genes are TRBV5-1 and TRBJ1-2; no reliable D call. Between the trimmed V and J ends, which lost 7 bases and 0 bases, there was a span of 13 bases. The CDR3 is 14 amino acids. The germline gives CDR1 SGHRS, CDR2 YFSETQ. The CDR3 loop reads CASRTEGSNYGYTF. DNA for the CDR3: TGCGCCAGCCGTACTGAGGGCTCTAACTATGGCTACACCTTC.